Presented here are 25 T cell receptor beta chains from one specimen sequenced in a study of CD8+ T cells in alopecia areata (dated by TCRdb to 2016 to 2019). The sample's time point label, decoded: roughly 24 weeks on oral tofacitinib. The label giving this sample's treatment or condition can be read as: oral pan-JAK inhibitor, 5-10 mg twice daily. The method behind the library was the immunoSEQ multiplex PCR assay. For TCR sequencing, RNA was extracted from every sample and reverse transcribed into cDNA to serve as template. As stored in TCRdb, this immuneACCESS dataset retains in-frame rearrangements with V and J assigned. A fraction of the clones does not appear; measured against another copy, unresolved V genes explain less than half of the discrepancy, and the remainder lacks a known reason. The sample table shows under 350,000 clones, and roughly 64% are seen once. Under 2% of the sample goes to the ten largest clones.

The specimen comprised CD4+ T cells sorted from blood, sampled at week 24, from a patient treated with tofacitinib. Receptors originate from a human donor with alopecia areata.

The chain has TRBV20-1 and TRBJ2-7; 7 nucleotides line up with TRBD1. The J segment lost 5 bases and the V segment lost 5 bases, leaving 3 bases of the junction unmatched. The CDR3 loop spans 11 amino acids. Per the germline V gene, CDR1 is DFQATT and CDR2 is SNEGSKA (reference sequence). The CDR3 region is CSAGQADEQYF. CDR3 coding DNA: TGCAGTGCTGGACAGGCGGACGAGCAGTACTTC.

The J gene is TRBJ1-1, the V gene TRBV30; D is undetermined. Germline V lookup: CDR1 GTSNPN, CDR2 SVGIG (reference sequence). This CDR3 comprises 15 residues. Trimming cost V 0 bases and J 1 base, with 12 bases left between them. The CDR3 DNA is TGTGCCTGGAGTGTTTTCGGGCGACAGAACACTGAAGCTTTCTTT. Amino acids: CAWSVFGRQNTEAFF.

This chain's CDR3 is CASSLWDRGPSAYEQYF. The CDR3 DNA follows: TGTGCCAGCAGCTTATGGGACAGGGGGCCCAGCGCCTACGAGCAGTACTTC. The V and J genes are TRBV7-9 and TRBJ2-7; 12 positions agree with TRBD1. The trim removed 2 bases at V and 2 bases at J, leaving 7 bases unmatched. Germline-derived CDR1 and CDR2 are SEHNR and FQNEAQ (reference sequence). This CDR3 contains 17 residues. The full variable domain, with the rest looked up from reference TRBV7-9 and TRBJ2-7, is DTGVSQNPRHKITKRGQNVTFRCDPISEHNRLYWYRQTLGQGPEFLTYFQNEAQLEKSRLLSDRFSAERPKGSFSTLEIQRTEQGDSAMYLCASSLWDRGPSAYEQYFGPGTRLTVT.

The rearrangement links TRBV11-2 to TRBJ2-7; TRBD1 agrees at 10 bases. The V and J ends lost 4 bases and 5 bases, in that order; junction bases with no gene match: 14. Germline loops: CDR1 SGHAT, CDR2 FQNNGV. CDR3 length equals 17 residues. The CDR3 DNA reads as TGTGCCAGCAGCTCGCCCCTACCGGGACAGGGGTTCCACGAGCAGTACTTC. This translates into CASSSPLPGQGFHEQYF.

The chain has TRBV29-1 and TRBJ2-1; 7 positions match TRBD1. The V segment lost 7 bases and the J segment 1 base; nucleotides outside the gene matches: 10. The CDR3 has 15 residues. Germline V CDR1 and CDR2: SQVTM, ANQGSEA. This chain's CDR3 is CSAETGLLSYNEQFF. CDR3 nucleotide sequence: TGCAGCGCAGAGACAGGGTTATTGTCCTACAATGAGCAGTTCTTC.

The J gene is TRBJ1-2, the V gene TRBV5-1, with unresolved D. Germline lookup yields CDR1 SGHRS and CDR2 YFSETQ. The CDR3 loop spans 13 amino acids. Trimming removed 0 bases at V and 2 bases at J, with 5 bases between. The DNA for the CDR3 is TGCGCCAGCAGCTTGGCAGAGAACTATGGCTACACCTTC. It specifies CASSLAENYGYTF.

The V and J genes are TRBV29-1 and TRBJ2-5, with TRBD1 as a possible D gene (5 bases). V was pared by 3 bases and J by 6 bases, with 14 bases between. Germline lookup yields CDR1 SQVTM and CDR2 ANQGSEA. This CDR3 has 13 residues. CDR3: CSVDPGILQTQYF. The DNA for the CDR3 is TGCAGCGTTGATCCAGGGATTCTTCAGACCCAGTACTTC.

This rearrangement joins TRBV10-3 to TRBJ2-3, with TRBD2 matching 7 bases. The CDR3 is made up of 13 amino acids. Germline V gives CDR1 ENHRY, CDR2 SYGVKD. V shed 2 bases, J shed 7 bases, and the junction held 3 bases outside the gene matches. CDR3 region: CAISEAGVYTQYF. CDR3 DNA sequence: TGTGCCATCAGTGAGGCGGGGGTTTATACGCAGTATTTT.

This clone was counted only a few times. This chain links TRBV28 with TRBJ2-7; weak D call: TRBD1 (6 bases). Trimming removed 5 bases at V and 3 bases at J, with 11 bases between. Looked up from germline, CDR1 is MDHEN and CDR2 is SYDVKM. The CDR3 spans 13 residues. The CDR3: CASSVGQIYEQYF. In DNA form, the CDR3 reads TGTGCCAGCAGTGTCGGACAGATCTACGAGCAGTACTTC.

The chain combines TRBV5-1 with TRBJ2-2; D is perhaps TRBD1 (5 bases). The CDR3 consists of 16 residues. V lost 3 bases and J lost 4, with 16 bases in between. In germline, CDR1 is SGHRS, CDR2 YFSETQ. The CDR3 DNA is TGCGCCAGCAGCTCCTCCTTAGGGGTGACCACCGGGGAGCTGTTTTTT. This gives the protein CASSSSLGVTTGELFF.

V and J are TRBV7-9 and TRBJ2-1; possibly TRBD1 for D (6 bases). V lost 6 bases to trimming and J lost 3 bases, with 24 bases between them. Germline CDR1 and CDR2: SEHNR and FQNEAQ (reference sequence). The CDR3 extends over 18 amino acids. The CDR3 loop is CASRRWMEPGTNYNEQFF. In DNA form, the CDR3 reads TGTGCCAGCAGACGATGGATGGAGCCCGGGACAAACTACAATGAGCAGTTCTTC.

The genes are TRBV5-4 and TRBJ2-1; D possibly corresponds to TRBD2 (6 bases). Trimming removed 1 base at V and 1 base at J, with 12 bases between. The CDR3 contains 16 residues. Germline V gene data show CDR1 as SGHNT and CDR2 as YYREEE (reference sequence). CDR3 nucleotides: TGTGCCAGCAGCTTGAAGTTTGGGGGGTCCTACAATGAGCAGTTCTTC. Protein: CASSLKFGGSYNEQFF.

The chain recombines TRBV25-1 with TRBJ1-5; 8 bases line up with TRBD1. V was clipped by 8 bases and J by 3 bases; unmatched bases: 9. The CDR3 consists of 15 residues. Germline loops: CDR1 MGHDK, CDR2 SYGVNS. The CDR3 here is CASLLMDRVNQPQHF. The CDR3 DNA reads TGTGCCAGCTTACTCATGGACAGGGTCAATCAGCCCCAGCATTTT.

The CDR3 DNA reads as TGTGCCAGCAGAGGACCTAGCGGGGGAATCTACGAGCAGTACTTC. This encodes CASRGPSGGIYEQYF. The chain links TRBV2 to TRBJ2-7, with 10 bases that match TRBD2. CDR3 length equals 15 residues. J was trimmed by 3 bases and V by 6 bases; bases with no gene match: 8. Germline-derived CDR1 and CDR2 are SNHLY and FYNNEI.

The chain is built from TRBV5-1 and TRBJ2-5, with 13 bases lining up with TRBD2. The germline CDR1 and CDR2 sequences are SGHRS and YFSETQ. CDR3 length equals 18 residues. With 4 bases clipped from V and 1 base from J, the junction kept 10 bases outside the gene matches. CDR3 region: CASSLRTSGGHSQETQYF. In DNA, the CDR3 is TGCGCCAGCAGCCTTCGGACTAGCGGGGGCCACTCCCAAGAGACCCAGTACTTC.

This sequence joins TRBV23-1 and TRBJ1-1; no definite D call. TRBV23-1 is identified as an open reading frame with a role that is uncertain. V lost 7 bases and J lost 1, with 1 base in between. The CDR3 contains 10 residues. The CDR3 region is CASKNTEAFF. CDR3 bases: TGCGCCAGCAAGAACACTGAAGCTTTCTTT.

The J gene is TRBJ1-1, the V gene TRBV27; 9 nucleotides agree with TRBD1. The CDR3 is 16 amino acids. Germline V gives CDR1 MNHEY, CDR2 SMNVEV (reference sequence). V lost 4 bases, J lost 3 bases, and 9 bases stayed unmatched. The CDR3 sequence is CASSSRIGTGYTEAFF. CDR3 DNA sequence: TGTGCCAGCAGTTCACGTATAGGGACAGGGTACACTGAAGCTTTCTTT.

This chain links TRBV5-1 with TRBJ1-1, with 9 bases identical to TRBD1. This CDR3 has 14 amino acids. Germline CDR1 reads SGHRS; CDR2 reads YFSETQ. The junction had 2 bases not matched to a gene; V was cut back by 4 bases and J by 1 base. The CDR3 sequence is CASSKDRGNTEAFF. The DNA of the CDR3 is TGCGCCAGCAGCAAGGACAGGGGGAACACTGAAGCTTTCTTT.

The chain has TRBV29-1 and TRBJ1-2, with D tentatively TRBD1 (6 bases). The CDR3 extends over 14 amino acids. Trimming removed 8 bases at V and 4 bases at J, with 20 bases between. Germline assignment: CDR1 SQVTM and CDR2 ANQGSEA. The CDR3 region has the DNA TGCAGCTCTGGAACAGGGAACGGGGGCTATGGCTACACCTTC. Residues: CSSGTGNGGYGYTF.

This clone was observed once. The rearrangement uses TRBV6-1 and TRBJ2-1; maybe TRBD2 (6 bases). Trimming pared 2 bases from V and 10 bases from J, leaving 12 bases between. This CDR3 spans 13 amino acids. Germline CDR1 and CDR2: MNHNS and SASEGT. The DNA for the CDR3 is TGTGCCAGCAGTGAATGGGGGGAAAGGGAGCAGTTCTTC. This gives the protein CASSEWGEREQFF.

This chain uses TRBV15 with TRBJ2-3; D gene uncertain. V was cut by 3 bases and J by 14 bases, with 15 bases left in between. Germline loops: CDR1 LNHNV, CDR2 YYDKDF (reference sequence). This CDR3 region has 12 residues. The CDR3 is CATSRAEYHRYF. CDR3 DNA sequence: TGTGCCACCAGCAGGGCCGAATACCACCGGTATTTT.

The chain is built from TRBV11-2 and TRBJ1-1; D is uncertain. Germline lookup yields CDR1 SGHAT and CDR2 FQNNGV. V lost 2 bases, J lost 3 bases, and 10 bases lay in between. The CDR3 is 14 residues long. CDR3 DNA: TGTGCCAGCAGCTTATACCTGACGGACACTGAAGCTTTCTTT. Translating it yields CASSLYLTDTEAFF.

The chain carries TRBV5-1 and TRBJ2-7; 9 bases line up with TRBD1. V shed 3 bases, J shed 2 bases, and the junction held 3 bases outside the gene matches. CDR1 and CDR2 (germline): SGHRS, YFSETQ. CDR3 length: 14 residues. This CDR3 is CASSWGQGAYEQYF. The CDR3 DNA is TGCGCCAGCAGCTGGGGACAGGGTGCCTACGAGCAGTACTTC.

This rearrangement joins TRBV30 to TRBJ1-2; 7 bases line up with TRBD1. Germline V CDR1 and CDR2: GTSNPN, SVGIG (reference sequence). The CDR3 loop spans 13 amino acids. V gave up 4 bases and J gave up 3 bases; unmatched junction bases: 5. The CDR3 nucleotides read TGTGCCTGGACAGGGGGAGAGGACTATGGCTACACCTTC. Translating gives CAWTGGEDYGYTF.

V gene TRBV5-1 combines with J gene TRBJ2-3, with 7 bases aligning to TRBD2. The CDR3 has 15 residues. Germline V gene lookup returns CDR1 SGHRS and CDR2 YFSETQ. V dropped 1 base and J dropped 4; count of bases not matched to a gene: 6. The DNA for the CDR3 is TGCGCCAGCAGCTTGAGTGGGGGGGACCCAGATACGCAGTATTTT. It is translated as CASSLSGGDPDTQYF.